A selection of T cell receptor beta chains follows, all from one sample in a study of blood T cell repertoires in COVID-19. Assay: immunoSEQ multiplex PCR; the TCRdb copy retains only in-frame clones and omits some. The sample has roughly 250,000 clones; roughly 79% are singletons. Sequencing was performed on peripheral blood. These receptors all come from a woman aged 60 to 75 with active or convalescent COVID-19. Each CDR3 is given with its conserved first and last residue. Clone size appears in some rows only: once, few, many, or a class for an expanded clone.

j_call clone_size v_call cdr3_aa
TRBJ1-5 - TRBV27 CASKSGGFPNQPQHF
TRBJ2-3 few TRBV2 CASSFILRGTDTQYF
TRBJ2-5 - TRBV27 CASSPGTGVRKTQYF
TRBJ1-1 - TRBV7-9 CASSLHREWSAEAFF
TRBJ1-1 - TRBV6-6 CASSPTRTGTENTEAFF
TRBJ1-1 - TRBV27 CASSSWTANTEAFF
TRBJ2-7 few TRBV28 CASGRETYEQYF
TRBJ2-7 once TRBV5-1 CASSIQGQGSSYEQYF
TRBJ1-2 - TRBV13 CASSLGAGHYGYTF
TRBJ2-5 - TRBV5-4 CASSLPEETQYF
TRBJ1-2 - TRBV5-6 CASSNYVGTGSYGYTF
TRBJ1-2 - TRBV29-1 CSVASGGGYTF
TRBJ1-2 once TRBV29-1 CSVEDEAGYRNGYTF
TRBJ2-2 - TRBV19 CASRPSGGATGELFF
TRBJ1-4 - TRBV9 CASSGETGARGEKLFF
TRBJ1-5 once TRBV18 CASSPLTGGGNQPQHF
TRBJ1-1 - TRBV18 CASSQSTGSLEAFF
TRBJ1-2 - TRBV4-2 CASSQDWGGGTNYGYTF
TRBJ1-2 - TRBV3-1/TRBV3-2 CASSPGPGSNYGYTF
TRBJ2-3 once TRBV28 CASSTRRDRGRDTQYF
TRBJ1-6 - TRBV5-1 CASSLDVGGYSSPLHF
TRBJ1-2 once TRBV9 CASSAVPDTRARYGYTF
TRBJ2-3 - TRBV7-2 CASSSGLAPGTDTQYF
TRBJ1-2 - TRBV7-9 CASSWKGKSYGYTF
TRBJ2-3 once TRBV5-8 CASSVTFGNSQVDTQYF
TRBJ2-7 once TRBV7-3 CASSPGQGANEQYF
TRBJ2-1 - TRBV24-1 CATSPRDRTNNEQFF
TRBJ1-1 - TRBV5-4 CASSLVLGLRTEAFF
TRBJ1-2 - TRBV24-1 CATSVPGGGYTF